A single sample is the source of the 5 T cell receptor beta chains below, sequenced in a study of blood T cell repertoires in COVID-19. Assay: immunoSEQ multiplex PCR; the TCRdb copy retains only in-frame clones and omits some. Found here are about 88,000 clones, roughly 88% of them singletons; the top ten hold 25%. The material sequenced was peripheral blood. Source of these receptors: a human donor in a cohort sampled during active COVID-19.

This clone was seen a single time. This chain uses TRBV11-3 with TRBJ2-2; a possible D gene is TRBD2 (5 bases). The CDR3 loop spans 14 amino acids. Germline V gene lookup returns CDR1 SGHNT and CDR2 YENEEA. V was cut by 4 bases and J by 5 bases, with 11 bases left in between. The CDR3 protein is CASSSGRETGELFF. CDR3 DNA: TGTGCCAGCAGCTCGGGGAGAGAGACCGGGGAGCTGTTTTTT.

The gene calls are TRBV7-2 and TRBJ1-5; D is perhaps TRBD1 (6 bases). Between the trimmed V and J ends, which lost 5 bases and 8 bases, there was a span of 13 bases. Germline loops: CDR1 SGHTA, CDR2 FQGNSA. This CDR3 comprises 13 residues. CDR3 loop: CASSLRGGKPQHF. The DNA of the CDR3 is TGTGCCAGCAGCCTGAGGGGGGGTAAGCCCCAGCATTTT.

V and J are TRBV5-1 and TRBJ1-2; TRBD1 matches at 8 bases. J was trimmed by 8 bases and V by 1 base; bases with no gene match: 7. The CDR3 is 14 residues long. CDR1 and CDR2 from the germline V gene are SGHRS and YFSETQ. The CDR3 DNA reads as TGCGCCAGCAGCTTGTCGCGGCAGGGGGCAGGCTACACCTTC. This codes for CASSLSRQGAGYTF.

This chain links TRBV28 with TRBJ2-7, with D perhaps TRBD1 (5 bases). Germline assignment: CDR1 MDHEN and CDR2 SYDVKM. The CDR3 spans 13 residues. Trimming stripped 6 bases from V and 6 bases from J, with 15 bases between. CDR3 sequence: CASSSHQGPEQYF. In DNA, the CDR3 is TGTGCCAGCAGCTCCCACCAGGGCCCCGAGCAGTACTTC.

The chain links TRBV10-2 to TRBJ2-2, with TRBD1 as a possible D gene (5 bases). This CDR3 is built from 15 residues. The germline V gene has CDR1 WSHSY and CDR2 SAAADI. The V end lost 1 base, the J end lost 1 base, and 7 bases lay between the germline ends. The CDR3 coding sequence is TGCGCCAGCAGTGAGTGGGGCCTGAACACCGGGGAGCTGTTTTTT. Translated, it gives CASSEWGLNTGELFF.